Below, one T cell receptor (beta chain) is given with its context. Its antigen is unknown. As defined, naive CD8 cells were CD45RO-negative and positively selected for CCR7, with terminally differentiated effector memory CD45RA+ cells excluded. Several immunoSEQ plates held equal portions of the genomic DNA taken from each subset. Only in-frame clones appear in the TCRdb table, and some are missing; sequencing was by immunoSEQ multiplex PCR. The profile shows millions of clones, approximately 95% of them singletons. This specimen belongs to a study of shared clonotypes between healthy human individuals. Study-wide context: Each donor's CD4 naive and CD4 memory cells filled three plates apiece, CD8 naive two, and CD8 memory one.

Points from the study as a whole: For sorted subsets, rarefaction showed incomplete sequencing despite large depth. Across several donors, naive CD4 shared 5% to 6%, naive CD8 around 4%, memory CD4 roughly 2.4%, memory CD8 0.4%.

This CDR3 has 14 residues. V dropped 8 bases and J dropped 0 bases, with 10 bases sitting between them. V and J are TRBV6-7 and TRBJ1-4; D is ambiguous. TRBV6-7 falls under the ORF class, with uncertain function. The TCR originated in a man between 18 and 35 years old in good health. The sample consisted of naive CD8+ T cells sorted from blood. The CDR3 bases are TGTGCCAGCGGCGAGCCTGCAACTAATGAAAAACTGTTTTTT. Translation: CASGEPATNEKLFF.